This T cell receptor beta chain emerged from a study of cytomegalovirus exposure and HLA in healthy donors. V lost 0 bases, J lost 7 bases, and 14 bases lay in between. The CDR3 is 14 residues long. Germline V gene lookup returns CDR1 SGHRS and CDR2 YFSETQ. Use of 60 Vbeta and 13 Jbeta primers characterized the PCR. Using immunoSEQ multiplex PCR, the repertoire was profiled, and TCRdb retains in-frame clones only, with some absent. The table has roughly 180,000 clones, around 85% seen once; the top ten hold 1%. This chain joins TRBV5-1 and TRBJ2-7; D perhaps matches TRBD2 (5 bases). The sample consisted of PBMCs. This clonotype was sampled from a boy under 10 years old in good health and CMV-seronegative. For the CDR3, the DNA is TGCGCCAGCAGCTTGGTTCGGCTACCGGGGGAGCAGTACTTC. Residues: CASSLVRLPGEQYF. The complete variable domain, with remaining parts taken from reference TRBV5-1 and TRBJ2-7, reads KAGVTQTPRYLIKTRGQQVTLSCSPISGHRSVSWYQQTPGQGLQFLFEYFSETQRNKGNFPGRFSGRQFSNSRSEMNVSTLELGDSALYLCASSLVRLPGEQYFGPGTRLTVT.